This T cell receptor (beta chain) was recorded in a study of blood T cell repertoires in COVID-19 (TCRdb year 2020). Background for the entire study: The collaborator samples originated in the United States, Italy and Spain and spanned the acute and convalescent phases of COVID-19. Samples came from the ongoing ImmuneRACE study (first 160 participants) plus 1,254 subjects from 6 global collaborators. Subjects who had been exposed to COVID-19, were actively infected with it, or had recovered from it provided the deeply sampled blood TCRbeta repertoires that made up the dataset. Where HLA class I and class II types were available, the types were taken from metadata supplied by the sample provider, not from assay-based typing. The material from the prospective study consisted of cDNA or gDNA derived from T cells, B-cell-depleted T cells, or PBMCs. The sample metadata nearly always contained a de-identified subject ID, COVID-19 status, age in years and sex. The repertoires were released in a freely available public database intended as a resource for research on the immune response to SARS-CoV-2.

Whole blood was collected in K2EDTA tubes by collaborating institutions according to the institutions' own protocols. For TCRbeta analysis, collaborators shipped samples in one of three forms: frozen whole blood, isolated PBMCs, or DNA extracted from either of those sample types. A word on this clone: Its antigen remains undetermined. The record has no base qualities; no much larger clone is one base away.

Study-wide conclusions, independent of this receptor: The amount of clinical and demographic metadata varied by source and participant and was provided uncurated.

TCRbeta CDR3 regions were amplified from genomic DNA using the immunoSEQ Assay, a bias-controlled multiplex PCR. The paper's data handling went like this. Within the assay, amplification of reference gene primers was used to estimate how many nucleated cells each sample contained. To quantify the absolute abundance of each unique TCRbeta CDR3 rearrangement, sequence reads were collapsed and filtered. For each sample, productive Simpson clonality was calculated as the square root of Simpson's diversity index across productive rearrangements. This is the immuneACCESS table as TCRdb keeps it, with only in-frame sequences that have V and J called. A part of the clones is gone; compared with another copy, unresolved V genes explain less than half, and the rest is unexplained. V and J calls and clone size come straight from that table; D and trimming were deduced from the DNA. The table for this sample lists more than 140,000 clones; 70% to 90% of them were counted only once. The top ten constitute about 1.5% of the sample.

This clonotype originated in a woman aged 60-70 years with acute or convalescent COVID-19. The sample was peripheral blood.

For the CDR3, the sequence is CASSARVGNTEAFF. The sequenced DNA: TGTGCCAGCAGCGCCAGGGTTGGGAACACTGAAGCTTTCTTT. The chain links TRBV7-9 with TRBJ1-1; perhaps TRBD1 is the D gene, with 5 bases matching. V lost 5 bases and J lost 1 base; the stretch between them is 11 bases long. The germline V gene (reference sequence) sets CDR1 to SEHNR and CDR2 to FQNEAQ. Measured from the cysteine to the phenylalanine, the CDR3 is 14 residues long. The kept DNA is CDR3 alone, 42 bases in frame from the first base.